The clone carrying this T cell receptor beta chain has only a few counts. Each donor supplied roughly 9 milliliters of peripheral blood. In each sample, at least 6 million PBMCs were isolated. Sample-barcoded 5' priming and a J-beta primer mix drove a second PCR of about 6 to 12 cycles. TCRdb passed the 5' RACE reads through MiXCR, listing each CDR3 protein once. The profile covers 600,000 to 900,000 distinct CDR3 sequences, with 25% to 30% appearing a single time and 2.5% to 3.5% taken by the ten largest. These data belong to a study of blood T cells in healthy people across ages. These sequences were also reported in another study, on T cells of mothers and their children.

This TCR came from a boy younger than 18 in good health. Source material: blood.

The CDR3 sequence is CASSVGTVVDDIQYF. The CDR3 nucleotides read TGTGCCAGCAGCGTCGGGACTGTCGTTGATGACATTCAGTACTTC. The V and J genes are TRBV9 and TRBJ2-4; possible D gene TRBD2, 6 bases. CDR1 SGDLS and CDR2 YYNGEE come from the germline V gene. CDR3 length: 15 residues. Between the trimmed V and J ends, which lost 2 bases and 8 bases, there was a span of 17 bases.